The clone carrying this T cell receptor (beta chain) was recorded at least ten times. Its antigen is as yet unknown. This entry belongs to a study of T cells in Graves' hyperthyroidism and ophthalmopathy. Overall study context: Peripheral blood draws took place at initial diagnosis, ahead of any treatment.

This CDR3 spans 14 amino acids. CDR1 is SGHAT and CDR2 is FQNNGV in the germline V gene. V shed 4 bases, J shed 4 bases, and the junction held 4 bases outside the gene matches. Amplification targeted TCR beta CDR3 regions from RNA transcripts. HTBI primers drove first-round RT-PCR of the TCR CDR3. Each CDR3 protein gets one entry after TCRdb re-called the multiplex PCR reads with MiXCR. The sample lists hundreds of thousands of distinct CDR3 sequences, 14% to 15% occurring once. Clinical symptoms, serum thyroxine, TRAb, thyroid ultrasound and orbital computed tomography informed diagnoses. Study-level results: Ophthalmopathy got predicted by the model a median about 6.5 months before its onset. Among clonotypes expanded in thyroid above 0.001, most were also found in blood.

The chain joins TRBV11-2 to TRBJ2-7; 10 bases fit TRBD1. What was sequenced was blood. The TCR comes from a man aged 18 to 30 with Graves' ophthalmopathy. The CDR3 loop reads CASSSGQGGYEQYF. The CDR3 nucleotides are TGTGCCAGCAGCTCCGGACAGGGGGGGTACGAGCAGTACTTC.